A single sample gave rise to the 17 T cell receptor beta chains below, sequenced in a study of patients and donors after allogeneic stem cell transplantation (dated by TCRdb to about 2020). Library creation used RT-PCR. TCRdb lists the instrument as NextSeq 550. The public reads were reanalyzed by TCRdb: fastp trimming at Q25, MiXCR alignment, in-frame beta chains only. Entries are consolidated by CDR3 protein sequence, retaining the most common genes and DNA. In all, the sample holds about a million distinct CDR3 sequences, and roughly 17% of those were seen once. The ten largest clones add up to 5% to 6.5% of the sample. What was sequenced was blood, either unsorted or a sorted T cell fraction (not recorded which). The source is a human donor who was either an allogeneic HSCT recipient or a stem cell or donor lymphocyte infusion donor (not recorded which). It is not recorded whose cells these are; they may come from a transplant donor.

This clonotype was found a few times. The chain uses TRBV5-1 and TRBJ2-7, with 8 bases lining up with TRBD2. This CDR3 contains 15 residues. CDR1 and CDR2 from the germline V gene are SGHRS and YFSETQ. The V segment lost 3 bases and the J segment 2 bases; nucleotides outside the gene matches: 7. Written as DNA, the CDR3 is TGCGCCAGCAGCTACTCTAGCGGGTCTACCTACGAGCAGTACTTC. It specifies CASSYSSGSTYEQYF.

This clonotype was recorded a few times. This rearrangement joins TRBV15 to TRBJ2-1; possible D gene TRBD2, 6 bases. V lost 1 base to trimming and J lost 8 bases, with 6 bases between them. The CDR3 runs to 12 residues. CDR1 and CDR2 (germline): LNHNV, YYDKDF (reference sequence). CDR3 in DNA: TGTGCCACCAGCAGAGCGGGGGATGAGCAGTTCTTC. Translating it yields CATSRAGDEQFF.

This clonotype was seen ten or more times. The CDR3 DNA reads TGTGCCAGCACCGAGTCTTCCGGGGAGCTGTTTTTT. This codes for CASTESSGELFF. J is TRBJ2-2 and V is TRBV12-3 or TRBV12-4; no firm D call. The CDR3 totals 12 residues. V was trimmed by 7 bases and J by 6 bases, leaving 9 bases between them.

The rearrangement uses TRBV12-3 or TRBV12-4 and TRBJ1-2, with D tentatively TRBD1 (6 bases). The CDR3 is 15 residues long. V was pared by 3 bases and J by 4 bases, with 15 bases between. The chain's CDR3 is CASSFRTDRIYGYTF. As DNA, the CDR3 is TGTGCCAGCAGTTTCCGGACCGACAGGATCTATGGCTACACCTTC.

This chain joins TRBV2 and TRBJ2-5, with D uncertain. Per the germline V gene, CDR1 is SNHLY and CDR2 is FYNNEI. The CDR3 totals 15 residues. Trimming removed 2 bases at V and 5 bases at J, with 15 bases between. The CDR3: CASSEPDPATETQYF. The CDR3 DNA follows: TGTGCCAGCAGTGAACCGGACCCCGCAACTGAGACCCAGTACTTC.

V and J are TRBV29-1 and TRBJ2-7; D may be TRBD1 (6 bases). V was trimmed by 6 bases and J by 4 bases, leaving 19 bases between them. Germline CDR1 is SQVTM and CDR2 is ANQGSEA. This CDR3 is 14 amino acids long. Written as DNA, the CDR3 is TGCAGCGTGGGGCGCAAGGGAAGGGGGTACGAGCAGTACTTC. Translation gives CSVGRKGRGYEQYF.

This clonotype came up many times. The chain recombines TRBV12-3 or TRBV12-4 with TRBJ2-7, with a possible D match to TRBD1 (5 bases). V lost 2 bases to trimming and J lost 0 bases, with 11 bases between them. This CDR3 has 15 residues. The CDR3 spells CASSLTGSSSYEQYF. The CDR3 DNA follows: TGTGCCAGCAGTTTAACAGGATCTAGCTCCTACGAGCAGTACTTC.

This clonotype was observed a handful of times. The V and J genes are TRBV6-2 or TRBV6-3 and TRBJ1-5; tentatively, D is TRBD1 (6 bases). V was cut by 2 bases and J by 0 bases, with 8 bases left in between. Germline CDR1 is MNHEY and CDR2 is SVGEGT. The length of the CDR3 is 15 residues. The CDR3 loop reads CASSYGTPSNQPQHF. The CDR3 bases are TGTGCCAGCAGTTACGGGACACCTAGCAATCAGCCCCAGCATTTT.

This clonotype was detected only a few times. The V call is TRBV6-2 or TRBV6-3, the J call TRBJ2-5, with TRBD2 identical over 11 bases. The CDR3 runs to 18 residues. V was clipped by 0 bases and J by 0 bases; unmatched bases: 6. Germline V gene sequence: CDR1 MNHEY, CDR2 SVGEGT. CDR3 coding DNA: TGTGCCAGCAGTTACTCGAAGACTAGCGGGGAGTACCAAGAGACCCAGTACTTC. This encodes CASSYSKTSGEYQETQYF.

CDR3 amino acids: CASSTILGAYEQFF. The CDR3 DNA reads as TGTGCCAGCAGCACTATCCTGGGGGCTTATGAGCAGTTCTTC. V gene TRBV7-6 combines with J gene TRBJ2-1; possible D gene TRBD1, 6 bases. Trimming cost V 5 bases and J 8 bases, with 16 bases left between them. The V gene's germline CDR1 is SGHVS and CDR2 FNYEAQ. This CDR3 has 14 amino acids. The complete variable domain, with remaining parts taken from reference TRBV7-6 and TRBJ2-1, reads GAGVSQSPRYKVTKRGQDVALRCDPISGHVSLYWYRQALGQGPEFLTYFNYEAQQDKSGLPNDRFSAERPEGSISTLTIQRTEQRDSAMYRCASSTILGAYEQFFGPGTRLTVL.

This clonotype was picked up a small number of times. CDR3 sequence reads: CASSIVVRAGELFF. The CDR3 coding sequence is TGTGCCAGCAGTATAGTAGTGCGGGCCGGGGAGCTGTTTTTT. V usage is TRBV11-1 and J usage is TRBJ2-2; a possible D gene is TRBD2 (5 bases). This CDR3 region has 14 residues. The germline V gene encodes CDR1 SGHAT and CDR2 FQDESV (reference sequence). V was trimmed by 6 bases and J by 6 bases, leaving 14 bases between them. Together with reference TRBV11-1 and TRBJ2-2, the CDR3 gives the full variable domain: EAEVAQSPRYKITEKSQAVAFWCDPISGHATLYWYRQILGQGPELLVQFQDESVVDDSQLPKDRFSAERLKGVDSTLKIQPAELGDSAMYLCASSIVVRAGELFFGEGSRLTVL.

This clonotype was counted between two and nine times. The genes are TRBV9 and TRBJ2-7; perhaps TRBD2 as D (6 bases). Looked up from germline, CDR1 is SGDLS and CDR2 is YYNGEE. The CDR3 contains 14 residues. V lost 0 bases and J 1 base, leaving 8 bases between the germline ends. The CDR3 reads CASSVGAGSYEQYF. Here the CDR3 DNA reads TGTGCCAGCAGCGTAGGTGCGGGGTCCTACGAGCAGTACTTC.

This clonotype was observed a few times. The chain carries TRBV3-1 and TRBJ2-5; D gene unclear. This CDR3 spans 18 amino acids. The ends were cut back, 0 bases at V and 2 bases at J, with 19 bases in the middle. The V gene's germline CDR1 is LGHDT and CDR2 YNNKEL (reference sequence). This chain's CDR3 is CASSQEYPRASRQETQYF. The CDR3 DNA is TGTGCCAGCAGCCAAGAATACCCTCGGGCTAGTCGACAAGAGACCCAGTACTTC.

This clonotype was seen a few times. The chain has TRBV18 and TRBJ1-6, with 9 positions matching TRBD1. Trimming took 5 bases from V and 2 from J; bases not matched to a gene: 7. Germline-derived CDR1 and CDR2 are KGHSH and LQKENI. This CDR3 contains 17 residues. CDR3 sequence: CASSRNRGQTYNSPLHF. DNA of the CDR3: TGTGCCAGCTCAAGAAACAGGGGGCAAACCTATAATTCACCCCTCCACTTT.

The chain recombines TRBV7-9 with TRBJ2-1; TRBD2 agrees at 9 bases. The length of the CDR3 is 15 residues. Germline V gene lookup returns CDR1 SEHNR and CDR2 FQNEAQ (reference sequence). Trimming removed 2 bases from V and 10 bases from J; junction bases left unmatched: 9. The CDR3 DNA reads TGTGCCAGCAGCTTACAGGGACTAGCAGCAGGCGAGCAGTTCTTC. It encodes CASSLQGLAAGEQFF.

Of note for this clonotype: One end of the junction fails to match germline, which may point to a read error. The V call is TRBV7-3, the J call TRBJ2-1; TRBD1 aligns across 8 bases. This CDR3 has 12 amino acids. Germline values: CDR1 SGHTA, CDR2 FQGTGA. CDR3 coding DNA: TGTGCCAGCAGCTTAGTTCAGGGGGCGATAACGTTC. As protein: CASSLVQGAITF.

This chain uses TRBV2 with TRBJ2-7; possible D gene TRBD2, 6 bases. CDR3 length equals 12 residues. Germline V gene sequence: CDR1 SNHLY, CDR2 FYNNEI. Trimming stripped 6 bases from V and 7 bases from J, with 13 bases between. CDR3 bases: TGTGCCAGCAGGATACTAGCTAAAGAGCAGTACTTC. Its translation: CASRILAKEQYF. The full variable domain, in which reference TRBV2 and TRBJ2-7 provide the parts outside the CDR3, is EPEVTQTPSHQVTQMGQEVILRCVPISNHLYFYWYRQILGQKVEFLVSFYNNEISEKSEIFDDQFSVERPDGSNFTLKIRSTKLEDSAMYFCASRILAKEQYFGPGTRLTVT.